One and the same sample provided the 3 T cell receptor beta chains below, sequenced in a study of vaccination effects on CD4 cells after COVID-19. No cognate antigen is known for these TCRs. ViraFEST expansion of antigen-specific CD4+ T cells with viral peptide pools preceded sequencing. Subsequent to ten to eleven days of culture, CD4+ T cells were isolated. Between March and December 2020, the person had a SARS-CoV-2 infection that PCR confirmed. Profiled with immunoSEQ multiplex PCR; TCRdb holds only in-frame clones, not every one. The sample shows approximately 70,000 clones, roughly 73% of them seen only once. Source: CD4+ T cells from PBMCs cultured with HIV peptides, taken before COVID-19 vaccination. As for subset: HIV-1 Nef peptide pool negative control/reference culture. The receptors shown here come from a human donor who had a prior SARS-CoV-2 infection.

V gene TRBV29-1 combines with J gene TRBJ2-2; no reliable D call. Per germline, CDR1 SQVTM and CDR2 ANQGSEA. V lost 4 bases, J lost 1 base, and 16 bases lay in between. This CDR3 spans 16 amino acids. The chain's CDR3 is CSVAASTSVNTGELFF. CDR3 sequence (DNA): TGCAGCGTTGCGGCGTCCACGTCTGTGAACACCGGGGAGCTGTTTTTT.

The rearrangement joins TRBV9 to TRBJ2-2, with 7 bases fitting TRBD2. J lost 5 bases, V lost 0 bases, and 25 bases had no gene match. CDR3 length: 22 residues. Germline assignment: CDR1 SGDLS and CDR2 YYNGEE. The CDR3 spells CASSVDPSAFSGGSDATGELFF. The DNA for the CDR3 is TGTGCCAGCAGCGTAGACCCCTCGGCTTTTTCTGGCGGGAGTGATGCTACCGGGGAGCTGTTTTTT.

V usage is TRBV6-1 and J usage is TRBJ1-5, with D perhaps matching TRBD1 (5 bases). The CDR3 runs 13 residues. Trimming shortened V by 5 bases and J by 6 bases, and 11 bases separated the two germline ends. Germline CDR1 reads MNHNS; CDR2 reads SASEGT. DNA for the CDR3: TGTGCCAGCAGTCCGCAGGGCTCTCAGCCCCAGCATTTT. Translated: CASSPQGSQPQHF.